These 9 T cell receptor beta chains originate from one sample sequenced in a study of shared clonotypes between healthy human individuals. The assay was immunoSEQ multiplex PCR, and TCRdb's table has in-frame clones only and misses some. The profile covers 2,500,000 or so clones, with 93% appearing a single time and roughly 0.39% taken by the ten largest. Specimen: naive CD4+ T cells from PBMCs. The subset: CD45RA+ positively selected. These receptors were collected from a man between 18 and 29 years old in good health. Some clones in this sample may be carry-over from other donors' samples.

J is TRBJ2-2 and V is TRBV10-3, with no clear D. Deletions cut 2 bases from V and 7 bases from J, with 5 bases between. Germline V lookup: CDR1 ENHRY, CDR2 SYGVKD. This CDR3 region has 12 residues. CDR3: CAISETDGELFF. In DNA form, the CDR3 reads TGTGCCATCAGTGAGACAGACGGGGAGCTGTTTTTT.

Concerning this clone: Additional DNA sequences in this sample encode the identical CDR3. The rearrangement uses TRBV18 and TRBJ1-3; weak D call: TRBD1 (6 bases). Germline V gene sequence: CDR1 KGHSH, CDR2 LQKENI. V lost 3 bases and J lost 0, with 12 bases in between. The CDR3 contains 16 residues. CDR3 in amino acids: CASSPQQGSSGNTIYF. In DNA, the CDR3 is TGTGCCAGCTCACCCCAACAGGGAAGCTCTGGAAACACCATATATTTT.

The gene calls are TRBV7-2 and TRBJ2-1; D is undetermined. This CDR3 contains 13 residues. V lost 6 bases, J lost 3 bases, and 9 bases lay in between. Germline CDR1 SGHTA, CDR2 FQGNSA. CDR3 protein: CASRSDLYNEQFF. DNA of the CDR3: TGTGCCAGCAGGTCCGACCTCTACAATGAGCAGTTCTTC. Combining the CDR3 with reference TRBV7-2 and TRBJ2-1 gives the whole variable domain GAGVSQSPSNKVTEKGKDVELRCDPISGHTALYWYRQSLGQGLEFLIYFQGNSAPDKSGLPSDRFSAERTGGSVSTLTIQRTQQEDSAVYLCASRSDLYNEQFFGPGTRLTVL.

The CDR3, as DNA: TGTGCCAGCAGGAGCGCTAGAGGGTACTACGAGCAGTACTTC. Residues: CASRSARGYYEQYF. The V call is TRBV6-1, the J call TRBJ2-7, with D tentatively TRBD2 (5 bases). From germline, CDR1 is MNHNS and CDR2 SASEGT. V lost 6 bases and J lost 3, with 15 bases in between. The CDR3 covers 14 residues.

The rearrangement uses TRBV10-3 and TRBJ2-1; possibly TRBD1 for D (6 bases). CDR3 length equals 14 residues. Trimming shortened V by 6 bases and J by 0 bases, and 9 bases separated the two germline ends. CDR1 and CDR2 from the germline V gene are ENHRY and SYGVKD. CDR3 in DNA: TGTGCCATCAGACAGGGAAGCTCCTACAATGAGCAGTTCTTC. Translated, it gives CAIRQGSSYNEQFF.

The chain combines TRBV28 with TRBJ2-2, with 11 bases aligning to TRBD1. CDR3 length: 16 amino acids. The germline V gene encodes CDR1 MDHEN and CDR2 SYDVKM. The trim removed 6 bases at V and 5 bases at J, leaving 8 bases unmatched. CDR3 bases: TGTGCCAGCAGGACATCGGGACAGGGGGAGACCGGGGAGCTGTTTTTT. Residues: CASRTSGQGETGELFF.

This clone was detected only once. The chain is built from TRBV18 and TRBJ2-7, with 9 nucleotides matching TRBD1. The CDR3 consists of 15 residues. The J segment lost 4 bases and the V segment lost 6 bases, leaving 10 bases of the junction unmatched. The germline CDR1 and CDR2 sequences are KGHSH and LQKENI. The CDR3 sequence is CASSRGGQGPYEQYF. The DNA for the CDR3 is TGTGCCAGCTCCCGAGGGGGACAGGGCCCTTACGAGCAGTACTTC.

The chain joins TRBV28 to TRBJ1-2; D possibly corresponds to TRBD1 (5 bases). This CDR3 region has 15 residues. Germline CDR1 reads MDHEN; CDR2 reads SYDVKM. Trimming cost V 5 bases and J 2 bases, with 15 bases left between them. In DNA form, the CDR3 reads TGTGCCAGCAGTCTCAGTCGGGGGTGGAACTATGGCTACACCTTC. It translates to CASSLSRGWNYGYTF.

The chain recombines TRBV10-1 with TRBJ1-2; no clear D gene. CDR1 is WNHNN, CDR2 SYGVQD, per germline (reference sequence). V lost 8 bases to trimming and J lost 10 bases, with 11 bases between them. The CDR3 runs to 10 residues. Written as DNA, the CDR3 is TGCGCCAGCCATATTATAGACTACACCTTC. Translating gives CASHIIDYTF.